The clone carrying this T cell receptor (beta chain) was seen many times. Different DNA sequences within this sample yield the same CDR3. These data come from a study of blood T cell repertoires in COVID-19. Across the whole study: Samples taken during acute and convalescent COVID-19 were collected in the United States, Italy and Spain.

The assay was immunoSEQ multiplex PCR, and TCRdb's table has in-frame clones only and misses some. The data hold about 380,000 clones, with approximately 77% observed a single time. Per the germline V gene, CDR1 is SGHNT and CDR2 is YYREEE (reference sequence). The CDR3 extends over 15 amino acids. With 4 bases removed from V and 0 bases from J, the gap between germline ends came to 14 bases. This chain uses TRBV5-4 with TRBJ2-7; D possibly corresponds to TRBD2 (7 bases). The sample consisted of peripheral blood. The TCR originated in a human donor with acute or convalescent COVID-19. The donor label of this sample is uncertain. In DNA form, the CDR3 reads TGTGCCAGCAGCGGGGGGGCGAGAAGCTCCTACGAGCAGTACTTC. Its protein is CASSGGARSSYEQYF.